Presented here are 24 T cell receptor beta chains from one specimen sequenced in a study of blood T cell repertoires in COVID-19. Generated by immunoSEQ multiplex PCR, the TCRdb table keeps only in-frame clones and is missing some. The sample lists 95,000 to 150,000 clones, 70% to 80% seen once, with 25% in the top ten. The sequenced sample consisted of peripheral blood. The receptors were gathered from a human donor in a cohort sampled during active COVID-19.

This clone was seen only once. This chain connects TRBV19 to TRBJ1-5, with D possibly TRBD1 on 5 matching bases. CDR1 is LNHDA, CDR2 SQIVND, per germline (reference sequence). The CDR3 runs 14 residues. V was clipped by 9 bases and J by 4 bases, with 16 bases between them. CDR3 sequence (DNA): TGTGCCAGCCTGGGAGGGGCGCGAAATCAGCCCCAGCATTTT. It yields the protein CASLGGARNQPQHF.

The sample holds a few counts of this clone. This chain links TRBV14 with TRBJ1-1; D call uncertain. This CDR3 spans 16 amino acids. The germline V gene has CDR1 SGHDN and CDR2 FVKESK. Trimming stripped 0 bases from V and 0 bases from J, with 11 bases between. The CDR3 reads CASSQDPRLMNTEAFF. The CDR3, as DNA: TGTGCCAGCAGCCAAGATCCGAGGTTAATGAACACTGAAGCTTTCTTT.

The CDR3 region has the DNA TGTGCCAGCAGCTTAGGGACAGGGTTCGAGACCCAGTACTTC. Its protein is CASSLGTGFETQYF. The V gene is TRBV7-2, the J gene TRBJ2-5; 8 bases are a match to TRBD1. The V and J ends lost 1 base and 5 bases, in that order; junction bases with no gene match: 3. In germline, CDR1 is SGHTA, CDR2 FQGNSA. The CDR3 is 14 amino acids.

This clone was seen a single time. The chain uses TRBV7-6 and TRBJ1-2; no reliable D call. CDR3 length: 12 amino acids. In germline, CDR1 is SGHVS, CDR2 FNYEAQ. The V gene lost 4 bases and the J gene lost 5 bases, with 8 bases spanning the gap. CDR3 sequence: CASSSTEYGYTF. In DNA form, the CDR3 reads TGTGCCAGCAGCTCCACAGAGTATGGCTACACCTTC.

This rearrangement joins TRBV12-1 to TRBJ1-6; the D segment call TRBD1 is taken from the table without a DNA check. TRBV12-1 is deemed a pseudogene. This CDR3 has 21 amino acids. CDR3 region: CASSFLSGTGNFSSYNSPLHF. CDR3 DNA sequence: TGTGCCAGCAGCTTCCTCTCCGGGACAGGGAATTTTAGCTCCTATAATTCACCCCTCCACTTT.

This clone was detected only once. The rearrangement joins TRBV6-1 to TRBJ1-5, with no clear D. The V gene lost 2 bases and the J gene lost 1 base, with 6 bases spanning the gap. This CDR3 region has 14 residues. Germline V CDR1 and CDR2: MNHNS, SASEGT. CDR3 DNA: TGTGCCAGCAGTGAAACGCTAAGCAATCAGCCCCAGCATTTT. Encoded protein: CASSETLSNQPQHF.

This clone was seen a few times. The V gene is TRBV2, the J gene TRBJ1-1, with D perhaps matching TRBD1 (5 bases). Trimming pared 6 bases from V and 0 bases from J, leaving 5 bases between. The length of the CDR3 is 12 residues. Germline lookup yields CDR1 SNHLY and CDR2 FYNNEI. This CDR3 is CASRTVNTEAFF. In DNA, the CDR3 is TGTGCCAGCAGGACAGTGAACACTGAAGCTTTCTTT.

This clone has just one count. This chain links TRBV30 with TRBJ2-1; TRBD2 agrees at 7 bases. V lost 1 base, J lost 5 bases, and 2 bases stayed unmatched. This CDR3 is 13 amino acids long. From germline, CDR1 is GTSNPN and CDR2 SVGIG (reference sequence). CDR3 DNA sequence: TGTGCCTGGAGTGGACTAGCTAACAATGAGCAGTTCTTC. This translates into CAWSGLANNEQFF.

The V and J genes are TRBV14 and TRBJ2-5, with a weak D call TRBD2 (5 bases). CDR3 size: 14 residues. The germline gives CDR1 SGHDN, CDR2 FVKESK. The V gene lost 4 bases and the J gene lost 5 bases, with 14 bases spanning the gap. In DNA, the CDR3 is TGTGCCAGCAGCCCTTGGAGGCCCTGGGAGACCCAGTACTTC. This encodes CASSPWRPWETQYF.

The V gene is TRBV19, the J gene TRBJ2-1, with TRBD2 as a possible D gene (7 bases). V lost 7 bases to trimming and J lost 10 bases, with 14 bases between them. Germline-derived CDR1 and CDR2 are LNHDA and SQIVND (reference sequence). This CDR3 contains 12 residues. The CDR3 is CASTKKGGEQFF. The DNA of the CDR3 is TGTGCCAGTACTAAAAAGGGGGGGGAGCAGTTCTTC.

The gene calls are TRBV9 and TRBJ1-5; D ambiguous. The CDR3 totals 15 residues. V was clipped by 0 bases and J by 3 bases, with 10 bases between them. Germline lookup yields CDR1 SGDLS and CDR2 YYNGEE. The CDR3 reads CASSVEGGPNQPQHF. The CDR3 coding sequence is TGTGCCAGCAGCGTAGAGGGAGGACCCAATCAGCCCCAGCATTTT.

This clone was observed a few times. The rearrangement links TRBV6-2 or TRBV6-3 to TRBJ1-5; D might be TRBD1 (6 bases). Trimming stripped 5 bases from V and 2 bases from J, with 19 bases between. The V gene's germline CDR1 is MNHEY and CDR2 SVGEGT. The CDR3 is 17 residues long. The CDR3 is CASSKQGSTKGNQPQHF. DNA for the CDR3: TGTGCCAGCAGTAAACAGGGTTCTACTAAGGGCAATCAGCCCCAGCATTTT.

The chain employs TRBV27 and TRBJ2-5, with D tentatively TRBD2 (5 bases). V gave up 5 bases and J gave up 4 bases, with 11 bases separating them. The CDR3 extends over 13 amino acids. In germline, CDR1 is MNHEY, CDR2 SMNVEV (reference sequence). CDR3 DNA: TGTGCCAGCAGTCAACCAGAGGGAGAGACCCAGTACTTC. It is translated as CASSQPEGETQYF.

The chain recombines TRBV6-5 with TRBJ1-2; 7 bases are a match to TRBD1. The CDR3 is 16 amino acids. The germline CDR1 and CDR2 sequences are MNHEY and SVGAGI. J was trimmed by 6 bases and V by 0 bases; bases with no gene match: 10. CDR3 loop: CASSYSGTVVSHGYTF. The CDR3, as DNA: TGTGCCAGCAGTTACTCAGGGACAGTCGTTTCGCATGGCTACACCTTC.

The CDR3 spells CASSLGAGETQYF. In nucleotides, the CDR3 is TGTGCCAGCAGCTTAGGAGCTGGGGAGACCCAGTACTTC. The chain has TRBV7-3 and TRBJ2-5; no clear D. The germline gives CDR1 SGHTA, CDR2 FQGTGA. There are 13 residues in the CDR3. Deletions cut 2 bases from V and 5 bases from J, with 9 bases between.

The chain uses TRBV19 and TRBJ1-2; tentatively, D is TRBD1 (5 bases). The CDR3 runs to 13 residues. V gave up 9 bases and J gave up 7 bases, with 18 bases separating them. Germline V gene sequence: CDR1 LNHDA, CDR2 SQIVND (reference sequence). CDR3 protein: CASSDTSGGGYTF. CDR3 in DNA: TGTGCCAGCTCCGACACGTCGGGGGGTGGCTACACCTTC.

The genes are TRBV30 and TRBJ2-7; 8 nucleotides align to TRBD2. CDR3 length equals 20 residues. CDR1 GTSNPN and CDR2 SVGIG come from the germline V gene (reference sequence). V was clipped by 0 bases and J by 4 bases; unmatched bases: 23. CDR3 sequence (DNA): TGTGCCTGGAGTGTACTGGGGGGGGCTAAAGGTAGCGGGGCTAAGTACGAGCAGTACTTC. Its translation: CAWSVLGGAKGSGAKYEQYF.

DNA of the CDR3: TGTGCCAGCAGCGTTCGACTAGCGGGGGGAGGGAATGAGCAGTTCTTC. Translation: CASSVRLAGGGNEQFF. The chain recombines TRBV5-5 with TRBJ2-1; 13 bases align to TRBD2. This CDR3 contains 16 residues. V lost 4 bases to trimming and J lost 7 bases; unmatched junction nucleotides: 8. Per the germline V gene, CDR1 is SGHKS and CDR2 is YYEKEE (reference sequence).

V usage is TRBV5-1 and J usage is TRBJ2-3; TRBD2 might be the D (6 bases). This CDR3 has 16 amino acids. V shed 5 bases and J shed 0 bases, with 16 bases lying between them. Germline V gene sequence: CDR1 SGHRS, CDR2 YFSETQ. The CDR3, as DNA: TGCGCCAGCAGGGACACACTAGCCGACAGCACAGATACGCAGTATTTT. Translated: CASRDTLADSTDTQYF.

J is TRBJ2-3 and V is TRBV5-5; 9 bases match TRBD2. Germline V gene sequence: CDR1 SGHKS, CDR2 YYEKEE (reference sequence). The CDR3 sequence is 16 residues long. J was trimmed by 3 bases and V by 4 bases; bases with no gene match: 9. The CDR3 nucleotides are TGTGCCAGCAGCCCGGGGGCTAGCGGGGAAACAGATACGCAGTATTTT. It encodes CASSPGASGETDTQYF.

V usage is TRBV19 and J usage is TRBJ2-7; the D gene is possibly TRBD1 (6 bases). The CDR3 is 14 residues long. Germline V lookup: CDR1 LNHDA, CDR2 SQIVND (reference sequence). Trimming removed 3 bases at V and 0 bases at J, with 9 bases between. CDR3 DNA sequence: TGTGCCAGTAGTATTAGGGGACACTCCTACGAGCAGTACTTC. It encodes CASSIRGHSYEQYF.

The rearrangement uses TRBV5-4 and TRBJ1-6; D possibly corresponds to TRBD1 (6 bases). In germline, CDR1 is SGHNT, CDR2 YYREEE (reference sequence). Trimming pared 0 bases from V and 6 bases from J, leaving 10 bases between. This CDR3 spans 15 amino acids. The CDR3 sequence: CASSLAQGFNSPLHF. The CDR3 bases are TGTGCCAGCAGCTTGGCACAGGGCTTTAATTCACCCCTCCACTTT.

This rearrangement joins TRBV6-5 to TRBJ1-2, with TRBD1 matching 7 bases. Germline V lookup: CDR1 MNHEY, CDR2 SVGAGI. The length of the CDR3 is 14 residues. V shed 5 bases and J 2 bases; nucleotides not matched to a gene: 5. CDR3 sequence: CASSRQDRNYGYTF. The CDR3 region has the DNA TGTGCCAGCAGTCGCCAGGACAGGAACTATGGCTACACCTTC.

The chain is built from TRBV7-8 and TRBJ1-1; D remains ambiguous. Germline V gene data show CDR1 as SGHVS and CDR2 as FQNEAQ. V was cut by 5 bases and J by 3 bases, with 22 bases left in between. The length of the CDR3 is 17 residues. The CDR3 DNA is TGTGCCAGCAGCGAGCGGTCCTTAGGACGGCGCGACACTGAAGCTTTCTTT. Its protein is CASSERSLGRRDTEAFF.